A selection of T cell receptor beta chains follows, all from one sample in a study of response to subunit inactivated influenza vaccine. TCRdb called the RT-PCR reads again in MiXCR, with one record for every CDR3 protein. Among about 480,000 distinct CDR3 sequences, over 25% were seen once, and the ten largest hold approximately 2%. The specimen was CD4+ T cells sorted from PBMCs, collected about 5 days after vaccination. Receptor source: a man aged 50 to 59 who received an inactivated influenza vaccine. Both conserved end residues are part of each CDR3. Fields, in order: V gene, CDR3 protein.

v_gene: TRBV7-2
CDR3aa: CASSLGRGGGEYNEQFF

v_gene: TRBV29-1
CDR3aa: CSASSGLETDTQYF

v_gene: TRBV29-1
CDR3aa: CSVGFRQLYNEQFF

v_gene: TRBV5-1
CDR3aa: CASSLAPGEAYGYTF

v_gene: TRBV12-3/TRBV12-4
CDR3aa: CASDRRKTDTQYF

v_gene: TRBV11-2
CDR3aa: CASSLWTAMDDNNQPQHF

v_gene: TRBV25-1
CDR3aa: CASSEISRGYNEQFF

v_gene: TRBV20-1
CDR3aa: CSANLRRGMDEQFF

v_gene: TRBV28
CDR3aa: CATGDETYNEQFF

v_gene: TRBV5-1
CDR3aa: CASSPGQRLNSPLHF

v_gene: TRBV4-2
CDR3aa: CASSQVLGLAINEQFF

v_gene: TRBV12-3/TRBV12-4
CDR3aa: CASRLAGGPDEQFF

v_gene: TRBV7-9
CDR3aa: CASSSRPGAEAFF

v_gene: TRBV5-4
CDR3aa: CASSLSRLYGNEQFF

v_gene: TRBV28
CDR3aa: CASSPSGRGSQPQHF

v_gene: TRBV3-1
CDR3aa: CASSQGTDTGELFF

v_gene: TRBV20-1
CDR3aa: CSVPGLAETSTDTQYF

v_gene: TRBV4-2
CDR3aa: CASSQEGGGGADTQYF

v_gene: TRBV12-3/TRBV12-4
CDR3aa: CASSHPGTGVEQYF

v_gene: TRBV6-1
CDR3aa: CASRGQAPGSYEQYF